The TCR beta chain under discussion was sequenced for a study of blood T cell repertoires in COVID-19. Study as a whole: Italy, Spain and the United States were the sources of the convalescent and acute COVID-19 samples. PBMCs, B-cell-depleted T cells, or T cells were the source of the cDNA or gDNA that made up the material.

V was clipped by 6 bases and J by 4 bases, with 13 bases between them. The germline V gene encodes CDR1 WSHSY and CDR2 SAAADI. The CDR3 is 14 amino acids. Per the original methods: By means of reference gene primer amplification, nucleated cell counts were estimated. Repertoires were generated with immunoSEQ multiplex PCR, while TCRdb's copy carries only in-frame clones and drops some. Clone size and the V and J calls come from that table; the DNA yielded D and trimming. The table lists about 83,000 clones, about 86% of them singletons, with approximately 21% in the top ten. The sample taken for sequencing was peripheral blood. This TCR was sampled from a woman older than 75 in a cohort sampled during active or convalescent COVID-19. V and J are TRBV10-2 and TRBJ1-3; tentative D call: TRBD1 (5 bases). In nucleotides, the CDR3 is TGCGCCAGCAGACCGCAGGGTTCCGGAAACACCATATATTTT. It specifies CASRPQGSGNTIYF.